Included here is one TCR beta chain sequence, with context. The germline V and J ends were trimmed by 4 bases and 7 bases, with 7 bases remaining between them. There are 11 residues in the CDR3. TCRdb keeps only in-frame clones here, not all; method: immunoSEQ multiplex PCR. The repertoire consists of about 39,000 clones, with more than 85% occurring once and the leading ten covering under 2.5%. The sample belongs to a study of blood T cell repertoires in COVID-19. The chain joins TRBV12-3 or TRBV12-4 to TRBJ1-2; tentatively, D is TRBD1 (5 bases). Sequences were obtained from peripheral blood. This TCR came from a man in his fifties with active COVID-19. The DNA of the CDR3 is TGTGCCAGCAGTTCGGGGGGTGGCTACACCTTC. Protein product: CASSSGGGYTF.